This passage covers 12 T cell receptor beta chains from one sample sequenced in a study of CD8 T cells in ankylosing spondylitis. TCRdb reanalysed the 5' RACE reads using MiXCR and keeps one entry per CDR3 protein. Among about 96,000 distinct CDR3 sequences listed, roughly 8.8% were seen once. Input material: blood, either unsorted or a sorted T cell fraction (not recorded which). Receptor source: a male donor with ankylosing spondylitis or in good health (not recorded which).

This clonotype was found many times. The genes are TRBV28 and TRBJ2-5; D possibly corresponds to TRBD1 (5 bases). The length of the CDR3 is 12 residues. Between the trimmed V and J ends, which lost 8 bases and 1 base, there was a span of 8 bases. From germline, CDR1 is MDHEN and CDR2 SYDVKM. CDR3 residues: CASGAPQETQYF. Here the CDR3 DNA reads TGTGCCAGCGGGGCCCCCCAAGAGACCCAGTACTTC.

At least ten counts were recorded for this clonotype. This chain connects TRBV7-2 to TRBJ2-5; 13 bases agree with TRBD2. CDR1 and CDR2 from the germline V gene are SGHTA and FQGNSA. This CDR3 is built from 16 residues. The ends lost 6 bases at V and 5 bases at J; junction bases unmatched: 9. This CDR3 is CASSPRTSGGGETQYF. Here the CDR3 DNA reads TGTGCCAGCAGTCCCCGGACTAGCGGGGGCGGGGAGACCCAGTACTTC.

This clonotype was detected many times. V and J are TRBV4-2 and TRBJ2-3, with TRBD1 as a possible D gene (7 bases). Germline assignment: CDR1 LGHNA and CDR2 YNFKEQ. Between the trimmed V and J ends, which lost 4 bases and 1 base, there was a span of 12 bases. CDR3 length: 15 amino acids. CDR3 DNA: TGTGCCAGCAGCCGTCAGGGGGGCGGCACAGATACGCAGTATTTT. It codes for CASSRQGGGTDTQYF.

The chain's CDR3 is CASRPQRQGYGYTF. Written as DNA, the CDR3 is TGTGCCAGCAGGCCACAGAGACAGGGCTATGGCTACACCTTC. The chain is built from TRBV12-3 or TRBV12-4 and TRBJ1-2; TRBD1 matches 7 bases. This CDR3 contains 14 residues. Trimming cost V 6 bases and J 4 bases; bases outside gene matches: 8.

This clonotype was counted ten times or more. The CDR3 loop is CASSYAIRRDSRTYEQYF. The CDR3 DNA follows: TGTGCCAGCAGTTACGCGATAAGGCGGGACAGCCGGACCTACGAGCAGTACTTC. The chain uses TRBV6-5 and TRBJ2-7, with TRBD1 as a possible D gene (7 bases). The germline V gene has CDR1 MNHEY and CDR2 SVGAGI. Trimming removed 2 bases at V and 2 bases at J, with 22 bases between. This CDR3 comprises 18 residues.

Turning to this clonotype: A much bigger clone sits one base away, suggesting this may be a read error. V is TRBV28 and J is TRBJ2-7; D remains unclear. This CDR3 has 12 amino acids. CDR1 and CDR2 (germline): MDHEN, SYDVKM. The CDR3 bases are TGTGCCAGCAGTTTTGGATTGTACGGGCAGTACTTC. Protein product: CASSFGLYGQYF.

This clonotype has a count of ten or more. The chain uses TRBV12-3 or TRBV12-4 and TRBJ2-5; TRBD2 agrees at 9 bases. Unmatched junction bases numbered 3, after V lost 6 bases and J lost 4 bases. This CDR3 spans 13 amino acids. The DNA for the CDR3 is TGTGCCAGCAGCCAACTAGCGGGAGAGACCCAGTACTTC. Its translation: CASSQLAGETQYF.

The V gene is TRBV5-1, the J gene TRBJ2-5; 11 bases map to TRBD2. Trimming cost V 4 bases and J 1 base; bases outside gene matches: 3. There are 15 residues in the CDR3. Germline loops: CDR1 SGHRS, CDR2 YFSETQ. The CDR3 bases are TGCGCCAGCAGCAAAGGGACTAGCGGCCAAGAGACCCAGTACTTC. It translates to CASSKGTSGQETQYF.

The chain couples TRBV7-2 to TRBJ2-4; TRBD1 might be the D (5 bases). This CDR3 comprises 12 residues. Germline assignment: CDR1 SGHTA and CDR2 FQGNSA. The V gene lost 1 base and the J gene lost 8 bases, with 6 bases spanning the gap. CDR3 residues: CASSLVGDIQYF. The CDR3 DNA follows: TGTGCCAGCAGCTTAGTAGGGGACATTCAGTACTTC.

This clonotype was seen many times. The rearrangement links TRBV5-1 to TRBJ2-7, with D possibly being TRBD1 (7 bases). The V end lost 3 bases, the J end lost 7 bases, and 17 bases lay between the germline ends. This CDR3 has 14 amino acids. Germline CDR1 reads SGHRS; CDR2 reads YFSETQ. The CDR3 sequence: CASSSGGGPGEQYF. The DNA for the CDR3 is TGCGCCAGCAGCTCCGGAGGGGGCCCAGGAGAGCAGTACTTC.

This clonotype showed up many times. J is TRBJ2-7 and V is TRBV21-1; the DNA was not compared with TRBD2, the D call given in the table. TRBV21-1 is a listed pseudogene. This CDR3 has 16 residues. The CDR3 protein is CASSKGEGYPPYEQYF. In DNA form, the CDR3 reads TGTGCCAGCAGCAAAGGTGAGGGATACCCTCCCTACGAGCAGTACTTC.

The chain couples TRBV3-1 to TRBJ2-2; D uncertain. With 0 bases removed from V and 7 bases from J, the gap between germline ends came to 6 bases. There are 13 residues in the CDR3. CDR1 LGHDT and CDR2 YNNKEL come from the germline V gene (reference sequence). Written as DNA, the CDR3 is TGTGCCAGCAGCCAAGATCACGGCGGGGAGCTGTTTTTT. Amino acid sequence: CASSQDHGGELFF.